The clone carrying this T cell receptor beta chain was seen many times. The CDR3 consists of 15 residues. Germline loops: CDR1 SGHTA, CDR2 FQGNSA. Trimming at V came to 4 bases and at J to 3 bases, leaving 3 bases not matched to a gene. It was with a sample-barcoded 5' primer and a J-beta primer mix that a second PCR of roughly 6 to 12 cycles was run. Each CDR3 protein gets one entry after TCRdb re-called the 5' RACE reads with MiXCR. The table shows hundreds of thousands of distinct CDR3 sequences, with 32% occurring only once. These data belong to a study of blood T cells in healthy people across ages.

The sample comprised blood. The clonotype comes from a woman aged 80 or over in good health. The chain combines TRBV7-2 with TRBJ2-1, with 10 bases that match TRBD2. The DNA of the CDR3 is TGTGCCAGCAGCTCCGGGACTAGCGTCTACAATGAGCAGTTCTTC. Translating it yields CASSSGTSVYNEQFF.